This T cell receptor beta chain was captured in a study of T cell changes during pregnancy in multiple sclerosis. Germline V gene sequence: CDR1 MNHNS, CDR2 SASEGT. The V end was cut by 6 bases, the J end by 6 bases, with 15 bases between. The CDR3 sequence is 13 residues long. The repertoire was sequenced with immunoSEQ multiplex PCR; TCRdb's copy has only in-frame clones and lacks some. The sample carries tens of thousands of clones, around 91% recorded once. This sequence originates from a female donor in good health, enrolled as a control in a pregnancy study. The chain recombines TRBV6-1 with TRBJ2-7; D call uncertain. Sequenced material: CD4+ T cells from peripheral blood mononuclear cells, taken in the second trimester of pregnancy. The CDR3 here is CASRIFSQREQYF. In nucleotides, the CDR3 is TGTGCCAGCAGAATTTTCAGTCAACGCGAGCAGTACTTC.